This T cell receptor (beta chain) was sequenced for a study of cytomegalovirus exposure and HLA in healthy donors. In the study overall: Of all 380 or so donors who were genotyped, 75% to 90% belonged to the Caucasian-associated ancestry cluster. General study findings and limits: The availability of immune exposure information extended only to CMV serostatus. Later work found that TCR association rates differed between HLA loci; DRB1 had the most and HLA-C the fewest.

As for this clone: No antigen is known for it.

Primers included in the PCR were 60 Vbeta and 13 Jbeta primers. Assay: immunoSEQ multiplex PCR; the TCRdb copy retains only in-frame clones and omits some. The table records 150,000 to 200,000 clones, approximately 85% of them present only once. Trimming left V 1 base short and J 0 bases short, with 13 bases between. Germline CDR1 reads MGHRA; CDR2 reads YSYEKL. The CDR3 runs to 17 residues. The V and J genes are TRBV4-1 and TRBJ1-5; D uncertain. The receptor comes from a man younger than 35 in good health and CMV-seropositive. The sequencing sample was made of PBMCs. The CDR3 bases are TGCGCCAGCAGCCAAGGATTAAGCCATATTAGCAATCAGCCCCAGCATTTT. Protein: CASSQGLSHISNQPQHF.